This entry lists 2 T cell receptor beta chains sequenced from one sample in a study of T cells in Graves' hyperthyroidism and ophthalmopathy. Researchers took RNA transcripts and amplified the TCR beta CDR3 regions from them. An initial round of RT-PCR targeting the TCR CDR3 relied on the HTBI primer set. One entry per CDR3 protein results from TCRdb running MiXCR on the multiplex PCR reads. The sample has 150,000 to 200,000 distinct CDR3 sequences, approximately 15% seen once; the top ten hold 29%. Sequenced material: blood. Every receptor here comes from a woman between 45 and 60 years old with Graves' hyperthyroidism.

This clonotype was counted between two and nine times. The genes are TRBV3-1 and TRBJ1-2; a weak D match, TRBD1 (5 bases). Germline V gene sequence: CDR1 LGHDT, CDR2 YNNKEL (reference sequence). Trimming stripped 4 bases from V and 2 bases from J, with 11 bases between. The CDR3 extends over 14 amino acids. This CDR3 reads CASSPLGTNYGYTF. The DNA of the CDR3 is TGTGCCAGCAGCCCCCTCGGGACCAACTATGGCTACACCTTC.

The rearrangement links TRBV20-1 to TRBJ2-7; 10 bases align to TRBD2. Per the germline V gene, CDR1 is DFQATT and CDR2 is SNEGSKA (reference sequence). The length of the CDR3 is 17 residues. With V trimmed by 1 base and J by 0 bases, 9 bases remained unmatched. CDR3 amino acids: CSARGGVASGSSYEQYF. The CDR3 region has the DNA TGCAGTGCTAGAGGCGGGGTGGCTAGCGGGAGCTCCTACGAGCAGTACTTC.